The clone carrying this T cell receptor (beta chain) was picked up a small number of times. Its antigen remains unknown. The CDR3 covers 17 residues. CDR1 is SGHRS, CDR2 YFSETQ, per germline. Trimming removed 0 bases from V and 3 bases from J; junction bases left unmatched: 3. This sample is drawn from a study of beta chain features in type 1 diabetes. Findings and caveats of the study: Significant though moderate, a shortening of TCRB CDR3s appeared in all four CD4+ subsets of Type 1 diabetes patients. The study found that naive, central memory and Treg TCRB repertoires appeared more similar in patients than in healthy donors.

As every portion of the isolated RNA was reverse transcribed, the sequencing read expressed TCRB transcripts. The read count averaged approximately 3.3 million across naive, central memory and regulatory T cell samples. The repertoire was sequenced with immunoSEQ multiplex PCR; TCRdb's copy has only in-frame clones and lacks some. The data hold 300,000 or so clones, with about 13% observed a single time. Isolation of CD4+ naive, central memory, regulatory and stem cell-like memory cells was achieved by sorting via CD45RO/CCR7/CD25/CD127/CD95/CD27. Sorting produced populations that all topped 95% purity.

The V gene is TRBV5-1, the J gene TRBJ2-3; 14 bases are shared with TRBD2. Specimen: naive CD4+ T cells from blood. The TCR originated in a young man with type 1 diabetes. The CDR3: CASSLAGTSGSTDTQYF. The DNA for the CDR3 is TGCGCCAGCAGCTTGGCCGGGACTAGCGGGAGTACAGATACGCAGTATTTT.